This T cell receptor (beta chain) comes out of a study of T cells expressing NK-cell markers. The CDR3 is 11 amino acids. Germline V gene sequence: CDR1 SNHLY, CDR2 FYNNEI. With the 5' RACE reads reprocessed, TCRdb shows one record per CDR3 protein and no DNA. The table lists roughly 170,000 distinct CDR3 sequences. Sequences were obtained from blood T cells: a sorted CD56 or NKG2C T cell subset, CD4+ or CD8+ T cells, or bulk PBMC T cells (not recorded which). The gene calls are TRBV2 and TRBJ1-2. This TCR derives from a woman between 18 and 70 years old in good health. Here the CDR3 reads CASLNSGGYTF.